This T cell receptor (beta chain) appears in the sequencing data of a study of regulatory T cells. Study results and caveats: In CD3G-deficient patients, conventional CD4+ T cells were enriched for hydrophobic CDR3 residues at positions 6 and 7.

Of note for this clone: Antigen unknown.

The PCR used 52 TRBV and 13 TRBJ primers. Assay used: immunoSEQ multiplex PCR; TCRdb lists only in-frame clones, some missing. The sample has about 35,000 clones; 70% to 90% are singletons. Patients aged 2 to 39 years had fewer naive and more memory CD4+ and CD8+ T cells. The clonotype was recovered from a person under 35 with CD3G deficiency. The sample taken for sequencing was conventional CD4+ T cells sorted from blood.

The DNA for the CDR3 is TGCGCCAGCAGCCCAGGACAGCCTCCGGATGGCTACACCTTC. Its protein is CASSPGQPPDGYTF. The chain employs TRBV5-1 and TRBJ1-2, with TRBD1 as a possible D gene (6 bases). Trimming pared 4 bases from V and 6 bases from J, leaving 16 bases between. The germline V gene has CDR1 SGHRS and CDR2 YFSETQ. CDR3 size: 14 residues.